This is a list of T cell receptor beta chains from one sample in a study of monozygotic twins with inflammatory bowel disease. TCRdb re-called the 5' RACE reads; one entry per CDR3 protein, DNA not given. The sample includes about 380,000 distinct CDR3 sequences. The sample consisted of blood. These receptor sequences come from a human donor with ulcerative colitis or Crohn's disease, or a healthy co-twin of an affected twin (not recorded which). CDR3s include the opening cysteine and the closing phenylalanine or tryptophan.

j_call | v_call | cdr3_aa
TRBJ2-1 | TRBV4-3 | CASSQESRESYNEQFF
TRBJ2-3 | TRBV7-2 | CASSSPRQGSDTQYF
TRBJ2-1 | TRBV6-4 | CASSGSGEMNNEQFF
TRBJ1-5 | TRBV7-3 | CASSPQSSSNQPQHF
TRBJ1-5 | TRBV19 | CASSRTISGPDNGKPQHF
TRBJ2-7 | TRBV12-3/TRBV12-4 | CASSARQAYEQYF
TRBJ1-2 | TRBV10-3 | CAISDPDRGSNYGYTF
TRBJ2-5 | TRBV12-3/TRBV12-4 | CASTLGTSRGAQTQYF
TRBJ2-7 | TRBV20-1 | CSAKDRTFLGYEQYF
TRBJ1-5 | TRBV19 | CASRTGDHNQPQHF
TRBJ2-7 | TRBV13 | CASSLLAGGHIYEQYF
TRBJ2-7 | TRBV7-2 | CASSSGFGRAYEQYF
TRBJ2-7 | TRBV5-6 | CASSLVGSGHEQYF
TRBJ1-5 | TRBV12-3/TRBV12-4 | CASSLVTVVAGGLNQPQHF
TRBJ2-6 | TRBV5-1 | CASTQNPFTGANVLTF
TRBJ2-7 | TRBV5-1 | CASSPELEKYEQYF
TRBJ2-7 | TRBV7-2 | CASSSGLRGYEQYF
TRBJ2-7 | TRBV29-1 | CSVVYSSSYEQYF
TRBJ1-6 | TRBV20-1 | CSAKPRDRPNNSPLHF
TRBJ2-5 | TRBV5-1 | CASSYPRVEGLTETQYF
TRBJ2-3 | TRBV20-1 | CSARQLATDTQYF
TRBJ2-1 | TRBV4-1 | CASSQGQGPFYNEQFF
TRBJ2-1 | TRBV5-1 | CASSIPLASGPNEQFF
TRBJ2-1 | TRBV19 | CASSSRQGARFYAEQFF
TRBJ2-5 | TRBV28 | CASSTHGLTETQYF
TRBJ2-5 | TRBV3-1 | CASSQLTGEETQYF
TRBJ2-3 | TRBV14 | CASSSLGGSTDTQYF
TRBJ2-7 | TRBV4-1 | CASSQLGTPHEQYF
TRBJ2-3 | TRBV29-1 | CSARATRAITDTQYF
TRBJ1-4 | TRBV4-2 | CASSRGHPTNEKLFF
TRBJ2-7 | TRBV7-9 | CASSLAGLSSYEQYF
TRBJ1-2 | TRBV9 | CASSSVVKGVSGYTF
TRBJ2-7 | TRBV9 | CASSPREHGNYEQYF
TRBJ1-6 | TRBV7-2 | CASSLGSSYNSPLHF
TRBJ1-4 | TRBV21-1 | CASSKENRVGKLFF
TRBJ2-1 | TRBV5-1 | CASSIGTSRDEQFF
TRBJ2-3 | TRBV5-1 | CASTRAGRTDTQYF
TRBJ2-1 | TRBV4-2 | CASSQAQRGAVNEQFF
TRBJ2-2 | TRBV24-1 | CATEQGPTGELFF